The TCR beta chain under discussion was sequenced for a study of cytomegalovirus exposure and HLA in healthy donors. J gave up 5 bases and V 2 bases, and 5 bases lay outside the gene matches. Germline assignment: CDR1 PRHDT and CDR2 FYEKMQ (reference sequence). The CDR3 sequence is 14 residues long. The PCR ran on 60 Vbeta and 13 Jbeta primers. The data were produced by immunoSEQ multiplex PCR, yet TCRdb's version contains in-frame clones alone and is incomplete. Here the sample spans roughly 150,000 clones, 76% being singletons. The chain couples TRBV13 to TRBJ2-5; 7 bases agree with TRBD2. The sequence was obtained from a man aged 35-49 years in good health and CMV-seronegative. Sequencing input: PBMCs. The CDR3 bases are TGTGCCAGCAGCTTAACCCAGGGAGGGGAGACCCAGTACTTC. Translated: CASSLTQGGETQYF.